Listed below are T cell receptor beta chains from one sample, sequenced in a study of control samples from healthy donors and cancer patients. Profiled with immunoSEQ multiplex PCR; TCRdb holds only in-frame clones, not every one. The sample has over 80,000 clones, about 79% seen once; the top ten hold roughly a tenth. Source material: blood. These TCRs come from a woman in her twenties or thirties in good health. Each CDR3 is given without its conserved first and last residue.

ASSLEASGGPPDTQY	TRBJ2-3	15	TRBV11-3
ASSEDSISYEQY	TRBJ2-7	12	TRBV5-4
ASSEGQGWHQETQY	TRBJ2-5	14	TRBV5-1
ASSLGRGGGYT	TRBJ1-2	11	TRBV5-6
ASSLNPGQGSEKLF	TRBJ1-4	14	TRBV7-9
ASSYRTSGGNEQF	TRBJ2-1	13	TRBV11-3
SARGQGPLH	TRBJ1-6	9	TRBV20-1
ASSLYSFVREIEAF	TRBJ1-1	14	TRBV5-5
AWSRKRGHGYT	TRBJ1-2	11	TRBV30
ASSLAGAGAGTDTQY	TRBJ2-3	15	TRBV11-3
SVLGGLGYGYT	TRBJ1-2	11	TRBV29-1
ATSPGQGKTQY	TRBJ2-5	11	TRBV13
ASSLNSGSRMNTEAF	TRBJ1-1	15	TRBV5-5
ASSSPPGQITYEQY	TRBJ2-7	14	TRBV11-2
ASSKLAGGTDTQY	TRBJ2-3	13	TRBV3-1/TRBV3-2
ASSIGAGAQETQY	TRBJ2-5	13	TRBV19
ASSPGGPFYEQY	TRBJ2-7	12	TRBV18
ASGEVNTEAF	TRBJ1-1	10	TRBV12-5
ASSLAGGANGANVLT	TRBJ2-6	15	TRBV5-1
ASSIGQGVSSLH	TRBJ1-6	12	TRBV3-1/TRBV3-2
ASSESTLSPETQY	TRBJ2-5	13	TRBV10-2
ASSSREGYGYT	TRBJ1-2	11	TRBV19
ASSIDHGNYQPQH	TRBJ1-5	13	TRBV19
ASSEPVGNSPLH	TRBJ1-6	12	TRBV6-1
ASRLGRGAGTDTQY	TRBJ2-3	14	TRBV11-2
TSSPQGRTRNGYT	TRBJ1-2	13	TRBV1
AWSVRSGELF	TRBJ2-2	10	TRBV30
ASSPKIVVTQY	TRBJ2-3	11	TRBV11-2
ASSRPGPGNYGYT	TRBJ1-2	13	TRBV5-6
ASSLFPGTEAF	TRBJ1-1	11	TRBV5-5
AWKWQGANGYT	TRBJ1-2	11	TRBV30
ASSLGYGYT	TRBJ1-2	9	TRBV5-1
ASSPLLGVDYDYNEQF	TRBJ2-1	16	TRBV5-6
ASSKSGTPDRVNTEAF	TRBJ1-1	16	TRBV21-1
ASSFDRGSTGELF	TRBJ2-2	13	TRBV9
ASGLVRDTQY	TRBJ2-3	10	TRBV12-5
ASSYQGGQGSEKLF	TRBJ1-4	14	TRBV6-2/TRBV6-3
ASGIGTGHTGELF	TRBJ2-2	13	TRBV12-5
ASSPNKGETQY	TRBJ2-5	11	TRBV7-9
AWRSRFRDNSPLH	TRBJ1-6	13	TRBV30
ASSVVAGTLGDTQY	TRBJ2-3	14	TRBV9
ASSEDLSDSRYGYT	TRBJ1-2	14	TRBV6-1
ASSPTAYSNQPQH	TRBJ1-5	13	TRBV3-1/TRBV3-2
ASRIAGSSYNEQF	TRBJ2-1	13	TRBV2
ASSPPWGGEEQF	TRBJ2-1	12	TRBV25-1
ASSMTARSYEQY	TRBJ2-7	12	TRBV27
ASSQRQGGGYT	TRBJ1-2	11	TRBV6-6
ASTQTGKCYEQY	TRBJ2-7	12	TRBV21-1
ASSDNVDYGYT	TRBJ1-2	11	TRBV6-2/TRBV6-3
ASSFGETQY	TRBJ2-5	9	TRBV5-1
ASSLTVAFRETQY	TRBJ2-5	13	TRBV11-2
ASSYAENTEAF	TRBJ1-1	11	TRBV6-6
AVRRDRAYEQY	TRBJ2-7	11	TRBV10-3
ASSPTGNYGYT	TRBJ1-2	11	TRBV6-2/TRBV6-3
ASSEAGTSSYEQY	TRBJ2-7	13	TRBV6-1
SVVRARNEQY	TRBJ2-7	10	TRBV29-1
SARHESGGGTDTQY	TRBJ2-3	14	TRBV29-1